Listed below are T cell receptor beta chains from one sample, sequenced in a study of blood T cell repertoires in COVID-19. TCRdb's table, derived via immunoSEQ multiplex PCR, lists solely in-frame clones and lacks some. Of about 170,000 clones detected, approximately 80% appear once; the ten largest clones hold 6.5% to 9%. Sequencing used peripheral blood. These receptors were taken from a woman of 80 years or more with COVID-19, enrolled during active disease. Both conserved end residues are part of each CDR3.

cdr3_length | v_call | cdr3_aa
11 | TRBV12-3/TRBV12-4 | CASSFMETQYF
15 | TRBV19 | CASGPGTVGGYEQYF
14 | TRBV5-1 | CASSSGEGPDTQYF
13 | TRBV11-2 | CASSFSGEETQYF
14 | TRBV3-1/TRBV3-2 | CASSQRRSGYEQYF
14 | TRBV28 | CASRTSGGVYGYTF
14 | TRBV5-4 | CASSSRGGLDTQYF
16 | TRBV5-1 | CASSLGSSGTAYEQFF
15 | TRBV18 | CASSPEGAINTEAFF
15 | TRBV27 | CASSLTVYSNQPQHF
14 | TRBV6-5 | CASRVTLMANVLTF
17 | TRBV11-3 | CATFLVQNPARYNEQFF
14 | TRBV19 | CASSIDRGDQGYTF
15 | TRBV9 | CASSARTGRKDGYTF
16 | TRBV28 | CASRYTSGTSTDTQYF
16 | TRBV5-1 | CASSSTSDLAKNIQYF
15 | TRBV9 | CASSVTDGNTGELFF
11 | TRBV23-1 | CASSHDNEQFF
15 | TRBV5-1 | CASSLDGTGVETQYF
15 | TRBV7-9 | CAFGSPAGLSYGYTF
12 | TRBV27 | CATYRGRLGYTF
14 | TRBV6-5 | CASSYSLQGNTIYF
17 | TRBV19 | CASTTSGRGSSYNEQFF
16 | TRBV5-1 | CASRGDPGGSSYEQYF
14 | TRBV2 | CASTPDGENTEAFF
15 | TRBV6-5 | CASSSAGGANEKLFF
14 | TRBV10-3 | CAISTTGDNQPQHF
15 | TRBV6-5 | CASSFRGGQPDTQYF
16 | TRBV9 | CASSPGTGATNEKLFF
12 | TRBV10-1 | CASSETGQPQHF
16 | TRBV28 | CASSLTVTLSGNTIYF
14 | TRBV2 | CASSEGIRNYGYTF
16 | TRBV5-6 | CASSLVRASTYNEQFF
14 | TRBV11-3 | CASRRTGDSGELFF
18 | TRBV21-1 | CASSSIQEGAELPREQYF
16 | TRBV9 | CASSVSPSGGQDTQYF
13 | TRBV18 | CASSPTGPYGYTF
17 | TRBV14 | CASSQGPPGQTTYEQYF
17 | TRBV3-1/TRBV3-2 | CASSQDVGLAGQETQYF
16 | TRBV7-9 | CASSFRDSGANEKLFF
16 | TRBV19 | CASSIVQGASNQPQHF
14 | TRBV10-3 | CAISADMNTGELFF